The TCR beta chain under discussion was sequenced for a study of cytomegalovirus exposure and HLA in healthy donors. Overall study results and limits: Per published accounts, TCR beta sequences correctly predicted the HLA-A and HLA-B alleles of most subjects. High specificity and sensitivity for cytomegalovirus status were reported for the classifier.

PCR was performed using 60 Vbeta and 13 Jbeta primers. Repertoires were generated with immunoSEQ multiplex PCR, while TCRdb's copy carries only in-frame clones and drops some. The sample holds some 51,000 clones, about three quarters seen once. This clone showed up just once. Its specificity is unknown. This CDR3 spans 12 amino acids. CDR1 and CDR2 from the germline V gene are SGHRS and YFSETQ. Trimming removed 1 base from V and 4 bases from J, with 4 bases in between. This chain links TRBV5-1 with TRBJ2-3; D remains ambiguous. The specimen was PBMCs. The receptor's source is a female donor in good health and CMV-seronegative. The CDR3: CASSLTSDTQYF. Here the CDR3 DNA reads TGCGCCAGCAGCTTGACTTCAGATACGCAGTATTTT. Full variable domain (remainder filled in from reference TRBV5-1 and TRBJ2-3): KAGVTQTPRYLIKTRGQQVTLSCSPISGHRSVSWYQQTPGQGLQFLFEYFSETQRNKGNFPGRFSGRQFSNSRSEMNVSTLELGDSALYLCASSLTSDTQYFGPGTRLTVL.